This T cell receptor (beta chain) came from a study of blood T cells in healthy people across ages. Primers used in a second PCR of roughly 6 to 11 cycles were a sample-barcoded 5' primer and a J-beta primer mix. At least 2.5 million CDR3-containing paired-end reads were obtained per sample. MiXCR was run by TCRdb on the 5' RACE reads, yielding one entry per CDR3 protein. The data contain approximately 800,000 distinct CDR3 sequences, 25% of them singletons. This clonotype was observed a handful of times. These data were also reused for a study on T cells of mothers and their children.

The source material was blood. This sequence originates from a boy aged 5-17 years in good health.

CDR3 DNA: TGTGCCAGCAGCTTAGAGGCTAGCGCCCTCACAGATACGCAGTATTTT. Amino acid sequence: CASSLEASALTDTQYF. The chain recombines TRBV7-8 with TRBJ2-3, with D tentatively TRBD2 (6 bases). Germline assignment: CDR1 SGHVS and CDR2 FQNEAQ. The CDR3 length is 16 residues. The V and J ends lost 1 base and 2 bases respectively, with 13 bases between them.